This TCR beta chain came from a study of blood T cell repertoires in COVID-19. The trim removed 2 bases at V and 2 bases at J, leaving 3 bases unmatched. CDR3 length equals 16 residues. Germline V gene sequence: CDR1 MDHEN, CDR2 SYDVKM. Cohort assignment relied on participant-reported clinical history. Clones were sequenced by immunoSEQ multiplex PCR, and TCRdb holds only the in-frame ones, with some missing. This sample has approximately 360,000 clones, with 70% to 90% found just once. V gene TRBV28 combines with J gene TRBJ2-1; 10 nucleotides match TRBD2. This TCR derives from a middle-aged man in a cohort exposed to, infected with or recovered from COVID-19 (not recorded which). The sample taken for sequencing was PBMCs or T cells enriched from blood (not recorded which). The CDR3 nucleotides read TGTGCCAGCAGTTTAGGGGGACTAGCGACCTACAATGAGCAGTTCTTC. Its translation is CASSLGGLATYNEQFF.